This T cell receptor (beta chain) emerged from a study of T cell repertoires in cytomegalovirus infection. At the level of the study: Recently identified HLA-C-restricted and well-studied HLA-B-restricted CMV epitopes were used. In public TCR beta signatures, there were indications of both CMV infection and matching HLA type.

Study-level points and caveats: Cumulative frequency of public TCR beta families picked out carriers of CMV plus the relevant HLA. There were HLA-C-restricted CMV-specific TCR beta clonotypes dominating the ex vivo response.

This CDR3 has 12 residues. V was clipped by 5 bases and J by 4 bases, with 9 bases between them. CDR1 is DFQATT, CDR2 SNEGSKA, per germline (reference sequence). This clonotype has a handful of counts. Its matching antigen is unknown. TCRdb used MiXCR to reprocess the reads, holding one entry per CDR3 protein. The sample holds roughly 920,000 distinct CDR3 sequences, about a third seen once. The TCR comes from a human donor in good health (CMV status not recorded). Some clones in this sample may be carry-over from other donors' samples. The chain uses TRBV20-1 and TRBJ2-1; D gene ambiguous. Sequences were derived from cultured CD8+ T cells from PBMCs, sampled from culture after CMV antigen stimulation. For the CDR3, the DNA is TGCAGTGCTGAGCCAAGTTACAATGAGCAGTTCTTC. Translating gives CSAEPSYNEQFF.